This T cell receptor beta chain was captured by sequencing in a study of OX40 agonist ivuxolimab in advanced cancers. As for the study in general: Partial responses were achieved by three patients, one with hepatocellular carcinoma and two with cutaneous melanoma.

In regard to this clone: The target antigen is unknown.

Patients were excluded for autoimmune disease history or systemic immunosuppression. The CDR3 runs 17 residues. The V gene end was trimmed by 1 base and the J gene end by 1 base; junction bases not matched to a gene: 6. Germline-derived CDR1 and CDR2 are SEHNR and FQNEAQ (reference sequence). Produced via immunoSEQ multiplex PCR; TCRdb's table is partial and in-frame only. The table shows around 30,000 clones, with just over 90% occurring only once. Regarding the study as a whole: The CD4+ and CD8+ T cells in the blood had expanded clonally by week 6 at 0.1 to 3.0 mg/kg. The antigens recognized by the expanded peripheral T cells, that is their antigen specificity, were not determined.

The chain uses TRBV7-9 and TRBJ2-1; 8 positions agree with TRBD2. This receptor was taken from an adult with an advanced solid tumor such as melanoma, head and neck, liver or kidney cancer. Sequences were derived from CD4+ or CD8+ T cells sorted from blood, sampled in a trial of the OX40 agonist ivuxolimab. The CDR3 reads CASSLGPAGESYNEQFF. The CDR3, as DNA: TGTGCCAGCAGCTTAGGCCCAGCGGGAGAATCCTACAATGAGCAGTTCTTC.